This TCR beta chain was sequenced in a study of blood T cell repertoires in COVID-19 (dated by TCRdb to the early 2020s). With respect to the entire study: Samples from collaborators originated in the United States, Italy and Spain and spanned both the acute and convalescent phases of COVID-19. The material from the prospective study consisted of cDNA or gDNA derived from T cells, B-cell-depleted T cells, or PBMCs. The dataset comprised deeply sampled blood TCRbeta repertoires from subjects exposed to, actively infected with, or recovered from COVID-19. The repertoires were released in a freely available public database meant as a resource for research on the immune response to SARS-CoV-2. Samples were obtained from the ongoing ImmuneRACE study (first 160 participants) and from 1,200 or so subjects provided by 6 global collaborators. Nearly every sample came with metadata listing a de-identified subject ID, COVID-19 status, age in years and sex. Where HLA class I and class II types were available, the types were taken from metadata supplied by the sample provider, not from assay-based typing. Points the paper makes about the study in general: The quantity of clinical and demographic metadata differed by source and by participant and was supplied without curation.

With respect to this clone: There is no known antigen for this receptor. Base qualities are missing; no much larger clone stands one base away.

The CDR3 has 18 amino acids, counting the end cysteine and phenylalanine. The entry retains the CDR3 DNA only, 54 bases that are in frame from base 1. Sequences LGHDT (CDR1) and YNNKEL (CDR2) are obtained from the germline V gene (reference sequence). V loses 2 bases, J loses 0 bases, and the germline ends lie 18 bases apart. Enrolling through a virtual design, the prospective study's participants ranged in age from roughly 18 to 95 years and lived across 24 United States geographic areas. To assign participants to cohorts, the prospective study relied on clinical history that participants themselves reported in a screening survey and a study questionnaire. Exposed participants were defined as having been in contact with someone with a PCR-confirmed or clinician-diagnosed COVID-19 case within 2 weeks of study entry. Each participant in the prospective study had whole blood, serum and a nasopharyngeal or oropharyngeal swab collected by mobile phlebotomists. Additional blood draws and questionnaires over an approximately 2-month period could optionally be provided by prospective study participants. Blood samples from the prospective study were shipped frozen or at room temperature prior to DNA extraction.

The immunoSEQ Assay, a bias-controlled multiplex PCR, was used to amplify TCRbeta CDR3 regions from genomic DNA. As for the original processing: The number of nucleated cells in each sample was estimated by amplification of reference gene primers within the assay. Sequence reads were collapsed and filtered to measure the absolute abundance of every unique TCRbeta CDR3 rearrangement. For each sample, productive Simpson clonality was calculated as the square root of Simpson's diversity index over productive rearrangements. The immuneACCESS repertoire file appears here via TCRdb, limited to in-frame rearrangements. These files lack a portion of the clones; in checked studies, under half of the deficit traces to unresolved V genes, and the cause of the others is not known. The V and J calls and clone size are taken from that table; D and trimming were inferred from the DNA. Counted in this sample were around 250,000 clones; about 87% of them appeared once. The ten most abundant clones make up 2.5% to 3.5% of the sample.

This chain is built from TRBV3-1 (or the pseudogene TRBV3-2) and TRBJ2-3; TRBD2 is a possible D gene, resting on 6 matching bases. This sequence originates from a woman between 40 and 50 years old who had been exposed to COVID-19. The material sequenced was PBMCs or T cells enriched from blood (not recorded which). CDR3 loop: CASSQYPSGGASTDTQYF. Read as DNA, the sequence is TGTGCCAGCAGCCAATACCCCAGCGGCGGGGCTAGCACAGATACGCAGTATTTT.